The 26 T cell receptor beta chains below come from one sample, sequenced in a study of T cells in Graves' hyperthyroidism and ophthalmopathy. TCR beta CDR3 regions were amplified from RNA. First-round RT-PCR targeting the TCR CDR3 was performed with the HTBI primer set. In TCRdb, the multiplex PCR reads were re-called with MiXCR into one record per CDR3 protein. The data show about 350,000 distinct CDR3 sequences, roughly an eighth seen once. Sequencing was carried out using blood. Source of these receptors: a woman in her 40s with Graves' ophthalmopathy.

This chain joins TRBV19 and TRBJ1-6; the D gene is possibly TRBD1 (5 bases). The germline V gene encodes CDR1 LNHDA and CDR2 SQIVND (reference sequence). This CDR3 region has 16 residues. The ends were cut back, 3 bases at V and 9 bases at J, with 18 bases in the middle. The CDR3 loop is CASSIGLGGGVSPLHF. In DNA form, the CDR3 reads TGTGCCAGTAGTATCGGGCTCGGGGGTGGTGTTTCACCCCTCCACTTT.

This clonotype has ten or more counts. The chain recombines TRBV11-2 with TRBJ1-1; 9 bases match TRBD1. Looked up from germline, CDR1 is SGHAT and CDR2 is FQNNGV. After removal of 1 base from V and 1 base from J, the junction contained 10 bases not matched to a gene. The length of the CDR3 is 18 residues. The CDR3 reads CASSLVHRGPPTNTEAFF. DNA of the CDR3: TGTGCCAGCAGCTTAGTTCACAGGGGGCCCCCCACGAACACTGAAGCTTTCTTT.

Remarks on this clonotype: With a much larger clone just one base away, this may be a read error. The conserved phenylalanine or tryptophan is not found at the CDR3 terminus, so this likely reflects a read error. The chain couples TRBV11-2 to TRBJ2-5; 7 bases fit TRBD2. CDR1 and CDR2 (germline): SGHAT, FQNNGV. The CDR3 extends over 14 amino acids. V shed 1 base, J shed 7 bases, and the junction held 6 bases outside the gene matches. CDR3 in amino acids: CASSLGGGLGTQYS. The CDR3 nucleotides are TGTGCCAGCAGCTTAGGGGGGGGGTTGGGGACCCAGTACTCC.

Many counts were recorded for this clonotype. This rearrangement joins TRBV7-2 to TRBJ2-5; the D gene could be TRBD1 or TRBD2 (5 bases each). The CDR3 is made up of 14 amino acids. Germline values: CDR1 SGHTA, CDR2 FQGNSA. V lost 4 bases and J 5 bases, leaving 14 bases between the germline ends. CDR3 sequence reads: CASSSSGPPETQYF. The CDR3 DNA sequence: TGTGCCAGCAGCTCTTCGGGACCGCCCGAGACCCAGTACTTC.

This chain joins TRBV19 and TRBJ1-5; D call uncertain. Germline-derived CDR1 and CDR2 are LNHDA and SQIVND (reference sequence). This CDR3 is built from 15 residues. Trimming removed 10 bases from V and 0 bases from J, with 16 bases in between. CDR3 residues: CANSLQRGSNQPQHF. The CDR3 DNA sequence: TGTGCCAATAGCCTCCAGCGAGGTAGCAATCAGCCCCAGCATTTT.

As for this clonotype: Its ends do not fully match the called genes, so a read error is possible. J is TRBJ1-1 and V is TRBV20-1, with D unresolved. CDR3 length: 11 amino acids. Germline V lookup: CDR1 DFQATT, CDR2 SNEGSKA (reference sequence). CDR3 region: CSASPVTKAFF. The CDR3 bases are TGCAGTGCTAGTCCCGTCACTAAAGCTTTCTTT.

This clonotype has a count of ten or more. The CDR3 DNA reads as TGTGCCAGCAGTCCGAAGGGGACTGAAGCTTTCTTT. It codes for CASSPKGTEAFF. V and J are TRBV27 and TRBJ1-1, with a weak D call TRBD1 (5 bases). The ends were cut back, 5 bases at V and 5 bases at J, with 9 bases in the middle. Per the germline V gene, CDR1 is MNHEY and CDR2 is SMNVEV (reference sequence). This CDR3 has 12 residues.

The sample holds many counts of this clonotype. The chain has TRBV28 and TRBJ1-2; 7 bases fit TRBD1. CDR3 length: 16 residues. The V and J ends lost 3 bases and 1 base, in that order; junction bases with no gene match: 8. The V gene's germline CDR1 is MDHEN and CDR2 SYDVKM. CDR3 loop: CASSLAHRGLNYGYTF. CDR3 DNA: TGTGCCAGCAGTTTGGCCCACAGGGGACTTAACTATGGCTACACCTTC.

The chain joins TRBV20-1 to TRBJ2-5; 12 nucleotides line up with TRBD2. Germline V gene sequence: CDR1 DFQATT, CDR2 SNEGSKA (reference sequence). With V trimmed by 5 bases and J by 4 bases, 11 bases remained unmatched. The CDR3 is made up of 16 amino acids. This CDR3 reads CSAFRLAGGVGETQYF. The DNA of the CDR3 is TGCAGTGCTTTCAGGCTAGCGGGGGGGGTAGGAGAGACCCAGTACTTC.

A remark on this clonotype: This clone may be a read error of a much larger clone one base away. The gene calls are TRBV7-9 and TRBJ1-5; perhaps TRBD1 as D (5 bases). Between the trimmed V and J ends, which lost 6 bases and 8 bases, there was a span of 14 bases. Germline V gene sequence: CDR1 SEHNR, CDR2 FQNEAQ (reference sequence). CDR3 length equals 13 residues. For the CDR3, the DNA is TGTGCCAGCAGTTCAAATCAGGGAGAGCCCCAGCATTTT. Amino acids: CASSSNQGEPQHF.

The chain joins TRBV19 to TRBJ1-2, with D unclear. The CDR3 runs to 14 residues. CDR1 is LNHDA and CDR2 is SQIVND in the germline V gene (reference sequence). V lost 2 bases and J 2 bases, leaving 9 bases between the germline ends. The CDR3 reads CASSIFSGNYGYTF. CDR3 in DNA: TGTGCCAGTAGTATATTTAGCGGAAACTATGGCTACACCTTC.

In this sample, this clonotype turned up a few times. The chain has TRBV5-6 and TRBJ2-7; no reliable D call. CDR3 length equals 15 residues. The germline gives CDR1 SGHDT, CDR2 YYEEEE. V was cut by 2 bases and J by 7 bases, with 19 bases left in between. Written as DNA, the CDR3 is TGTGCCAGCAGCTTCGGGCCAGCCCCCGAACGGGAGCAGTACTTC. Translation gives CASSFGPAPEREQYF.

Worth noting for this clonotype: Just one base apart from a much larger clone, this may be a read error. The chain is built from TRBV12-3 or TRBV12-4 and TRBJ2-2, with D possibly TRBD2 on 5 matching bases. The CDR3 consists of 13 residues. CDR3 loop: CASSLANTGELLF. The CDR3, as DNA: TGTGCCAGCAGTTTAGCGAACACCGGGGAGCTGCTTTTT.

This clonotype was seen only a few times. CDR3 amino acids: CATSDYRTGYEQYF. In DNA, the CDR3 is TGTGCCACCAGTGACTACAGGACAGGCTACGAGCAGTACTTC. V is TRBV24-1 and J is TRBJ2-7; TRBD1 agrees at 7 bases. Germline-derived CDR1 and CDR2 are KGHDR and SFDVKD. This CDR3 has 14 residues. The V segment lost 4 bases and the J segment 3 bases; nucleotides outside the gene matches: 5.

The rearrangement links TRBV6-6 to TRBJ1-3; no clear D. The CDR3 extends over 16 amino acids. Germline V lookup: CDR1 MNHNY, CDR2 SVGAGI (reference sequence). V was cut by 0 bases and J by 0 bases, with 9 bases left in between. The DNA for the CDR3 is TGTGCCAGCAGTTACTCGGGATTGAGCTCTGGAAACACCATATATTTT. Its protein is CASSYSGLSSGNTIYF.

V gene TRBV18 combines with J gene TRBJ2-7; 8 nucleotides agree with TRBD1. Trimming removed 4 bases from V and 5 bases from J; junction bases left unmatched: 16. Germline assignment: CDR1 KGHSH and CDR2 LQKENI. The CDR3 spans 17 residues. CDR3 sequence reads: CASSRGRTGGVDDEQYF. CDR3 sequence (DNA): TGTGCCAGCTCACGGGGCCGCACAGGGGGAGTGGACGACGAGCAGTACTTC.

This clonotype was seen more than once but under ten times. The CDR3 DNA follows: TGCAGCGTTGAATTCGCTGGGCCATCGCTAGCGGGAGGAAACGTGGATACGCAGTATTTT. Encoded protein: CSVEFAGPSLAGGNVDTQYF. The V and J genes are TRBV29-1 and TRBJ2-3, with 11 bases aligning to TRBD2. J gave up 6 bases and V 2 bases, and 22 bases lay outside the gene matches. CDR1 SQVTM and CDR2 ANQGSEA come from the germline V gene. The CDR3 spans 20 residues.

In its sample, this clonotype was seen many times. The V gene is TRBV7-9, the J gene TRBJ2-1; TRBD2 aligns across 12 bases. CDR1 is SEHNR, CDR2 FQNEAQ, per germline (reference sequence). The V and J ends lost 5 bases and 8 bases, in that order; junction bases with no gene match: 10. There are 16 residues in the CDR3. The DNA of the CDR3 is TGTGCCAGCAGCACCTCGACTAGCGGGAGAGGGGATGAGCAGTTCTTC. As protein: CASSTSTSGRGDEQFF. The complete variable domain, with remaining parts taken from reference TRBV7-9 and TRBJ2-1, reads DTGVSQNPRHKITKRGQNVTFRCDPISEHNRLYWYRQTLGQGPEFLTYFQNEAQLEKSRLLSDRFSAERPKGSFSTLEIQRTEQGDSAMYLCASSTSTSGRGDEQFFGPGTRLTVL.

This clonotype was detected ten times or more. This rearrangement joins TRBV6-1 to TRBJ2-7, with D unclear. Germline V gene sequence: CDR1 MNHNS, CDR2 SASEGT. The CDR3 totals 12 residues. Deletions cut 4 bases from V and 2 bases from J, with 6 bases between. The CDR3 DNA is TGTGCCAGCAGTGGGGTCACCTACGAGCAGTACTTC. This codes for CASSGVTYEQYF.

In this sample, this clonotype turned up many times. The J gene is TRBJ1-1, the V gene TRBV19; 7 bases agree with TRBD1. The CDR3 has 15 amino acids. Germline loops: CDR1 LNHDA, CDR2 SQIVND (reference sequence). The V segment lost 4 bases and the J segment 8 bases; nucleotides outside the gene matches: 13. The CDR3 nucleotides are TGTGCCAGTAGTACCGAGGCCCACAGGGGCCCCGAAGCTTTCTTT. Its translation: CASSTEAHRGPEAFF.

About this clonotype: This sequence may be a read error, since a much larger clone differs from it by one base. This chain joins TRBV2 and TRBJ2-7; the D is unclear. The CDR3 runs to 12 residues. Germline-derived CDR1 and CDR2 are SNHLY and FYNNEI. DNA for the CDR3: TGTGCCAGCACGTCCAGCTCCTACGGGCAGTACTTC. It specifies CASTSSSYGQYF. The entire variable domain, with the rest obtained from reference TRBV2 and TRBJ2-7, is as follows: EPEVTQTPSHQVTQMGQEVILRCVPISNHLYFYWYRQILGQKVEFLVSFYNNEISEKSEIFDDQFSVERPDGSNFTLKIRSTKLEDSAMYFCASTSSSYGQYFGPGTRLTVT.

This clonotype appeared many times. V is TRBV2 and J is TRBJ1-5; no reliable D call. The CDR3 spans 18 residues. V was shortened by 2 bases and J by 2 bases, with 19 bases between the two germline ends. In germline, CDR1 is SNHLY, CDR2 FYNNEI. The CDR3 sequence: CASSEIRSDLPGNQPQHF. DNA for the CDR3: TGTGCCAGCAGTGAAATTAGGTCAGACCTACCTGGCAATCAGCCCCAGCATTTT.

This clonotype was observed many times. The rearrangement links TRBV11-3 to TRBJ2-2; perhaps TRBD2 as D (6 bases). Germline assignment: CDR1 SGHNT and CDR2 YENEEA. The CDR3 runs to 15 residues. V gave up 5 bases and J gave up 5 bases, with 15 bases separating them. CDR3 loop: CASSPASGGTGELFF. The DNA for the CDR3 is TGTGCCAGCAGCCCCGCATCCGGAGGGACCGGGGAGCTGTTTTTT.

V gene TRBV4-1 combines with J gene TRBJ2-6; D might be TRBD1 or TRBD2, each matching 5 bases. Germline lookup yields CDR1 MGHRA and CDR2 YSYEKL. Deletions cut 0 bases from V and 2 bases from J, with 14 bases between. The CDR3 has 18 amino acids. CDR3 DNA: TGCGCCAGCAGCCAAGATCACTCCGGGGCAACTGGGGCCAACGTCCTGACTTTC. This sequence encodes CASSQDHSGATGANVLTF.

There are many counts of this clonotype. V is TRBV6-1 and J is TRBJ1-4, with TRBD1 matching over 7 bases. J lost 1 base, V lost 4 bases, and 12 bases had no gene match. CDR1 and CDR2 (germline): MNHNS, SASEGT. The CDR3 spans 18 residues. CDR3 DNA sequence: TGTGCCAGCAGTGCAGGGGCGAATAACAGGGGAACTAATGAAAAACTGTTTTTT. Translation gives CASSAGANNRGTNEKLFF.

The chain carries TRBV19 and TRBJ2-2; D gene uncertain. V dropped 4 bases and J dropped 8 bases, with 11 bases sitting between them. This CDR3 has 13 residues. Germline lookup yields CDR1 LNHDA and CDR2 SQIVND (reference sequence). CDR3 sequence reads: CASSKAVAGELFF. The CDR3 DNA reads as TGTGCCAGTAGTAAGGCAGTGGCTGGGGAGCTGTTTTTT.